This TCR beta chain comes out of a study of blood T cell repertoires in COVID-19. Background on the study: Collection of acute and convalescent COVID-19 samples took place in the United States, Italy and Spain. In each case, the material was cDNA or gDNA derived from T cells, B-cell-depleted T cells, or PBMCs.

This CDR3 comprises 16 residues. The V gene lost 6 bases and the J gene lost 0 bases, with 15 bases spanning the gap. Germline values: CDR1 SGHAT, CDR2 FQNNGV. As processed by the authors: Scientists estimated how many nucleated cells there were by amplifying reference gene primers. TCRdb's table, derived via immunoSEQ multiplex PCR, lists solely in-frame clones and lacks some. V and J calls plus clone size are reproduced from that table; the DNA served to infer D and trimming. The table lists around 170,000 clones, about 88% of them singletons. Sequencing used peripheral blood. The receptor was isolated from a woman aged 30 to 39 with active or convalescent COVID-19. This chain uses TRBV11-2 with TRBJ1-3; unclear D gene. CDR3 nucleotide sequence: TGTGCCAGCAGTAAGATGCCAGGCATCTCTGGAAACACCATATATTTT. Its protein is CASSKMPGISGNTIYF.